The clone carrying this TCR beta chain was counted only a few times. The CDR3 loop spans 11 amino acids. CDR1 and CDR2 (germline): DFQATT, SNEGSKA (reference sequence). Trimming took 6 bases from V and 6 from J, leaving 11 bases between them. TCRdb used MiXCR to reprocess the 5' RACE reads, holding one entry per CDR3 protein. The sample contains about 130,000 distinct CDR3 sequences, approximately 15% of which appear only once. The data were obtained in a study of T-cell memory formation after mild COVID-19. The chain carries TRBV20-1 and TRBJ1-2; D uncertain. Sample: PBMCs or a T cell subset sorted from them (not recorded which). The sequence derives from a man aged 18 to 30 who had mild COVID-19 (a few samples of this study predate the infection). Cell type and time point are not known. The CDR3 DNA sequence: TGCAGTGCCGATCGTACCCATGGCTACACCTTC. Its translation is CSADRTHGYTF.